This TCR beta chain was profiled in a study of T cell responses to AZD1222 COVID-19 vaccine. This clone has a single count. This CDR3 has 17 residues. The trim removed 4 bases at V and 3 bases at J, leaving 11 bases unmatched. CDR1 and CDR2 (germline): SGHRS, YFSETQ. The method was immunoSEQ multiplex PCR; TCRdb's version includes in-frame clones alone and lacks a portion of them. The data show about 150,000 clones, around 90% seen once. This chain uses TRBV5-1 with TRBJ2-2; 8 bases map to TRBD2. The source was peripheral blood, collected 28 days after the second AZD1222 dose. This receptor was identified in an adult who received the AZD1222 COVID-19 vaccine. This chain's CDR3 is CASSLWVRGDHTGELFF. CDR3 DNA: TGCGCCAGCAGCCTGTGGGTGCGGGGGGATCACACCGGGGAGCTGTTTTTT.